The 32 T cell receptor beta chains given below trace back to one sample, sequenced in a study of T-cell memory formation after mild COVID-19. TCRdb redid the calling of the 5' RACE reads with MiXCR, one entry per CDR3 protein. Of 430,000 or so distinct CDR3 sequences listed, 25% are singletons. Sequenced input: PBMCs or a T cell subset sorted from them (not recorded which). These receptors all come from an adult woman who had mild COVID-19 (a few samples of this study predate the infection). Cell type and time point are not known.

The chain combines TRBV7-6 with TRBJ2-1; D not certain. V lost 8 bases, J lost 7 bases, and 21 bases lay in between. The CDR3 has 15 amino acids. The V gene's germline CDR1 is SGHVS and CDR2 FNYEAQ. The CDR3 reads CASHPYWPDGNEQFF. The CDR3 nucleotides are TGTGCCAGCCACCCATATTGGCCTGACGGGAATGAGCAGTTCTTC.

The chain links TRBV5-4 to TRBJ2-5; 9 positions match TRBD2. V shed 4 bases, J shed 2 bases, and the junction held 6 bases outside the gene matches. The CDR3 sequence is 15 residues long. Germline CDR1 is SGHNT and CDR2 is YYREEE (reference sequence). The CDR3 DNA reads TGTGCCAGCAGCCCATCGCTAGCGGGACAAGAGACCCAGTACTTC. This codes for CASSPSLAGQETQYF.

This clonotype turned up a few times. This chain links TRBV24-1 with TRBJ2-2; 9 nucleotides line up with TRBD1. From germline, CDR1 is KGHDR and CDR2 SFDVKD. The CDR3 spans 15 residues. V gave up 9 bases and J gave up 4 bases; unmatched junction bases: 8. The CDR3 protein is CATLPGQGFTGELFF. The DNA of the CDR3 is TGTGCCACCCTACCAGGACAGGGGTTCACCGGGGAGCTGTTTTTT.

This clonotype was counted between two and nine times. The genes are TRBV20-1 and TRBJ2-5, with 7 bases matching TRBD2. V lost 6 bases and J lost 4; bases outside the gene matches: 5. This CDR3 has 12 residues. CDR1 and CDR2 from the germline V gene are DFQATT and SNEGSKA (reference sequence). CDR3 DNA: TGCAGTGCGCGACCGGGGGGAGAGACCCAGTACTTC. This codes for CSARPGGETQYF.

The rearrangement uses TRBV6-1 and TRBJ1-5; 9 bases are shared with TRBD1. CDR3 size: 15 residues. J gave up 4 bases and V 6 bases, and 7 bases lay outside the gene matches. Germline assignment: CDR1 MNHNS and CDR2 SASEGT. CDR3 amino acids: CASRIDRGGNQPQHF. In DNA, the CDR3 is TGTGCCAGCAGGATAGACAGGGGGGGTAATCAGCCCCAGCATTTT.

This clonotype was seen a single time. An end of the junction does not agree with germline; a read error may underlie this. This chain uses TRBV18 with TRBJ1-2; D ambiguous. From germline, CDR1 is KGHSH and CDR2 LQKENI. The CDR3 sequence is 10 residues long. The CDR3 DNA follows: TGTGCCAGCTCACCGAGCCGGTCCCACTTC. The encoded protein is CASSPSRSHF.

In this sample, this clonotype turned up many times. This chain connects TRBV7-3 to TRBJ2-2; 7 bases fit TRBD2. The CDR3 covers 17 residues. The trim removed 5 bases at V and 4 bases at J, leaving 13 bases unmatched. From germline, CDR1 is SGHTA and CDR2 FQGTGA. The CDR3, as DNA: TGTGCCAGCAGCCCCGGGGCGGGGGTGGAGACCACCGGGGAGCTGTTTTTT. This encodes CASSPGAGVETTGELFF.

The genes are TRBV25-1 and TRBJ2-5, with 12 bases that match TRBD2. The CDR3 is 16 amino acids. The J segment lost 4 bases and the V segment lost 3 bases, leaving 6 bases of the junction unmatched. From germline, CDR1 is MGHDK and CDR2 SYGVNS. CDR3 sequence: CASSDLRLAGVETQYF. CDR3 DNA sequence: TGTGCCAGCAGTGACCTCCGACTAGCGGGGGTAGAGACCCAGTACTTC.

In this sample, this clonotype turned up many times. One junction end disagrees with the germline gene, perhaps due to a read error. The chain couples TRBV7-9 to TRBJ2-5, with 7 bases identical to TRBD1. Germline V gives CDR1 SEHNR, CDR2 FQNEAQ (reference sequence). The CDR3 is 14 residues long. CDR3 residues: CASSLAGGQETQYF. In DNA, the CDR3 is TGCGCCAGCAGCTTGGCAGGGGGCCAAGAGACCCAGTACTTC.

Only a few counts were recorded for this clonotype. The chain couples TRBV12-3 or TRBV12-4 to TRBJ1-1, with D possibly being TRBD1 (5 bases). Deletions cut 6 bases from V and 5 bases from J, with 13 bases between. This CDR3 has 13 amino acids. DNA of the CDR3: TGTGCCAGCAGCCCTCAGGGTAGAACTGAAGCTTTCTTT. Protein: CASSPQGRTEAFF.

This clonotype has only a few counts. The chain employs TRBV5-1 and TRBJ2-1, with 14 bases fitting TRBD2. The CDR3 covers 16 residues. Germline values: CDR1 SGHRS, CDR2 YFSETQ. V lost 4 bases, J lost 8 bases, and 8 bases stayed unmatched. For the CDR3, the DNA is TGCGCCAGCAGCCCTATGGGGACTAGCGGGAGCGATGAGCAGTTCTTC. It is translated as CASSPMGTSGSDEQFF.

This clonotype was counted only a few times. In nucleotides, the CDR3 is TGTGCCAGCAGCCGCAACCGGGACAGACTCTACAATGAGCAGTTCTTC. Translated, it gives CASSRNRDRLYNEQFF. The V and J genes are TRBV6-5 and TRBJ2-1; 7 bases fit TRBD1. The CDR3 contains 16 residues. Trimming at V came to 6 bases and at J to 3 bases, leaving 11 bases not matched to a gene. Germline V gene sequence: CDR1 MNHEY, CDR2 SVGAGI.

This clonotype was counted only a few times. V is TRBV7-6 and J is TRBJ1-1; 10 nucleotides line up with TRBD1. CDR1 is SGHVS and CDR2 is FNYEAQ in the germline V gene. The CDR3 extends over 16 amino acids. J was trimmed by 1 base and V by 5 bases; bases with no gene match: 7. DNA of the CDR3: TGTGCCAGCAGCCCGCGACAGGGGGCAACGAACACTGAAGCTTTCTTT. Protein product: CASSPRQGATNTEAFF.

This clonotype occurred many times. The CDR3 DNA reads TGTGCCAGCAGCTACAGTGGCGAGCAGTACTTC. Its translation is CASSYSGEQYF. The V and J genes are TRBV12-3 or TRBV12-4 and TRBJ2-7; D is ambiguous. This CDR3 comprises 11 residues. Trimming took 6 bases from V and 6 from J, leaving 9 bases between them.

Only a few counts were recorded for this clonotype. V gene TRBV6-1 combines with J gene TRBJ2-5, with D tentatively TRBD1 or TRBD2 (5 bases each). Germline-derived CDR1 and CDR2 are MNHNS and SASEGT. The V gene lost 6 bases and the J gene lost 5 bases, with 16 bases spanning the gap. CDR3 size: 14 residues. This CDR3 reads CASRKGRMVETQYF. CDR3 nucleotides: TGTGCCAGCAGGAAGGGACGGATGGTGGAGACCCAGTACTTC.

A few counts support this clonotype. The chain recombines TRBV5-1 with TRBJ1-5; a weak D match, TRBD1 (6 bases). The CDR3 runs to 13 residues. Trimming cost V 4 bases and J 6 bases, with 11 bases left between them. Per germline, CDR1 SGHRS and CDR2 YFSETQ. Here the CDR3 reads CASSGGAGQPQHF. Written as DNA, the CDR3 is TGCGCCAGCAGCGGGGGGGCTGGTCAGCCCCAGCATTTT.

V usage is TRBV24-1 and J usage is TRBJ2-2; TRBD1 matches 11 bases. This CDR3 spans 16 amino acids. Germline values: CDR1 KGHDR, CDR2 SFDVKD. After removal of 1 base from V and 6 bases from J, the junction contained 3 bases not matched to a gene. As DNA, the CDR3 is TGTGCCACCAGTGATTTAGGACAGGGGGCTTCCGGGGAGCTGTTTTTT. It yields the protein CATSDLGQGASGELFF.

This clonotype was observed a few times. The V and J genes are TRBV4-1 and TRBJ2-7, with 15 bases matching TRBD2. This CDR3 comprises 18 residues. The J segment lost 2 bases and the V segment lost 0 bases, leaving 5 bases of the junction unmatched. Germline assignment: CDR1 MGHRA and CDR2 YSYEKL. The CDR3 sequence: CASSQEGLAGGIAYEQYF. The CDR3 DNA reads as TGCGCCAGCAGCCAAGAAGGACTAGCGGGGGGGATTGCCTACGAGCAGTACTTC.

The CDR3, as DNA: TGTGCCAGCAGATCCGGGACCTCCGGCTACGAGCAGTACTTC. It is translated as CASRSGTSGYEQYF. The chain is built from TRBV21-1 and TRBJ2-7; the table's D call TRBD1 went unverified against the DNA. TRBV21-1 is an annotated pseudogene. This CDR3 is 14 amino acids long.

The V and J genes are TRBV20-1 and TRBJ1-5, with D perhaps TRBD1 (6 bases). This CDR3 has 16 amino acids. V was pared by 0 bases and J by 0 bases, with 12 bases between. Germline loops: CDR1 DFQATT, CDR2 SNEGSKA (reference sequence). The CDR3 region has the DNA TGCAGTGCTAGAGAAGAAGGGGGTTTTAGCAATCAGCCCCAGCATTTT. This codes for CSAREEGGFSNQPQHF.

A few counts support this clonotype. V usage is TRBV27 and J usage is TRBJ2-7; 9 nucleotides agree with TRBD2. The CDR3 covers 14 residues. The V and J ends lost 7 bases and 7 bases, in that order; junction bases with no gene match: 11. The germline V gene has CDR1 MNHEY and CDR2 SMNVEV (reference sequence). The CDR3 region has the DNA TGTGCCAGCAAAGGGGCGGGGGGGCCGAAAGAGCAGTACTTC. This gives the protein CASKGAGGPKEQYF.

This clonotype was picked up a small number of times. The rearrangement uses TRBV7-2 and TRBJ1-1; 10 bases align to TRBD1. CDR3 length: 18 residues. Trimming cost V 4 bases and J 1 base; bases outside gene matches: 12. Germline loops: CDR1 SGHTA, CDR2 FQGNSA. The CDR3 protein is CASSSSPGTGEANTEAFF. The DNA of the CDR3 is TGTGCCAGCAGCTCCTCCCCCGGGACAGGGGAAGCGAACACTGAAGCTTTCTTT.

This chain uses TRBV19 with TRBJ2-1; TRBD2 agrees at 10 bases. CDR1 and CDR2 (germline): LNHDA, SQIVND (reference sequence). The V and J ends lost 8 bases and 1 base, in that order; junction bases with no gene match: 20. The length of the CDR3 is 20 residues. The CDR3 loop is CASRRALAGARSGSYNEQFF. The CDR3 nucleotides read TGTGCCAGTCGAAGGGCGCTAGCGGGGGCGCGCTCGGGTTCCTACAATGAGCAGTTCTTC.

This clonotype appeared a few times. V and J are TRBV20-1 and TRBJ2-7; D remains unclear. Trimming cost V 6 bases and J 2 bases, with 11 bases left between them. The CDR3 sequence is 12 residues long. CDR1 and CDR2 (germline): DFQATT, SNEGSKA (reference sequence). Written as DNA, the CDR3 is TGCAGTGCGCCGAAAGACACCTACGAGCAGTACTTC. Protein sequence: CSAPKDTYEQYF.

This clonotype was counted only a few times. CDR3 DNA sequence: TGCGCCAGCAGCTTTTTGGCAGGGGGCGATAGCCGTTCACCCCTCCACTTT. It codes for CASSFLAGGDSRSPLHF. V usage is TRBV5-1 and J usage is TRBJ1-6; 8 nucleotides agree with TRBD1. V trimming: 2 bases; J trimming: 9 bases; junction bases outside the gene matches: 13. CDR3 length: 17 residues. Germline-derived CDR1 and CDR2 are SGHRS and YFSETQ.

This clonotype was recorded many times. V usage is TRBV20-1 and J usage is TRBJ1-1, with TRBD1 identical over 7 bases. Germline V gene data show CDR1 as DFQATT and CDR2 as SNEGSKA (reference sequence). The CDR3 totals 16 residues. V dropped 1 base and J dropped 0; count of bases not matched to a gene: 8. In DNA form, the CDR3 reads TGCAGTGCTAGAGGGCCGGGCCAGGGGGTGAACACTGAAGCTTTCTTT. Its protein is CSARGPGQGVNTEAFF.

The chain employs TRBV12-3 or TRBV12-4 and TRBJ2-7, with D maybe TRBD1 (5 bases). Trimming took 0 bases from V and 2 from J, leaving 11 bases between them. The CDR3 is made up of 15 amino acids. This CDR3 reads CASSLAPGHTYEQYF. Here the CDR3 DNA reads TGTGCCAGCAGTTTAGCCCCCGGACACACCTACGAGCAGTACTTC.

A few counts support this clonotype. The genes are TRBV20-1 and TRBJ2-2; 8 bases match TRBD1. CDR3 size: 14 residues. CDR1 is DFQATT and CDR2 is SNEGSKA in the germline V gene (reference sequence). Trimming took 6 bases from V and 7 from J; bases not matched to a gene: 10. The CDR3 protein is CSALRDRRDGELFF. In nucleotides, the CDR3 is TGCAGTGCCTTACGGGACAGGCGAGACGGGGAGCTGTTTTTT.

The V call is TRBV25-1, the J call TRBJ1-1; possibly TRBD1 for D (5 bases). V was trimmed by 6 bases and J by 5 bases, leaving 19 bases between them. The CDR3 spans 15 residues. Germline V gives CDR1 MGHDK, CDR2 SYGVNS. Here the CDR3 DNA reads TGTGCCAGCAGGATGATGGGGGAGGTGGGGACTGAAGCTTTCTTT. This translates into CASRMMGEVGTEAFF. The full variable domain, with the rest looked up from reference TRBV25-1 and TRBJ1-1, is EADIYQTPRYLVIGTGKKITLECSQTMGHDKMYWYQQDPGMELHLIHYSYGVNSTEKGDLSSESTVSRIRTEHFPLTLESARPSHTSQYLCASRMMGEVGTEAFFGQGTRLTVV.

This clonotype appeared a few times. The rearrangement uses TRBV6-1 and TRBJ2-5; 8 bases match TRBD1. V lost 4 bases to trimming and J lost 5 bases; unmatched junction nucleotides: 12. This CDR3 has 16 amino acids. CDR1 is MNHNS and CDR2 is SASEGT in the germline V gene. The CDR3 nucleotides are TGTGCCAGCAGTGGCAAAACCAGGGGGCTGGGGGAGACCCAGTACTTC. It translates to CASSGKTRGLGETQYF.

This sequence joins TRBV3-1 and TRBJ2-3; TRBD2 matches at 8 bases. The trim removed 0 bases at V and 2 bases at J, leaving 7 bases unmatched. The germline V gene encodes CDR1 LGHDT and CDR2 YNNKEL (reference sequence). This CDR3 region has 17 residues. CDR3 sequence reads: CASSQDSSGGYTDTQYF. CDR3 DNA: TGTGCCAGCAGCCAAGATAGCAGCGGGGGATACACAGATACGCAGTATTTT.

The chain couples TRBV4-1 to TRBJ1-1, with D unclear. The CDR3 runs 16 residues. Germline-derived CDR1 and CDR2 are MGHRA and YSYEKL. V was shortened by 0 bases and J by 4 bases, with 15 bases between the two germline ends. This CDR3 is CASSQEPFPLGTEAFF. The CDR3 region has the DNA TGCGCCAGCAGCCAAGAGCCCTTTCCTTTAGGCACTGAAGCTTTCTTT.